A selection of T cell receptor beta chains follows, all from one sample in a study of CD8 T cells in ankylosing spondylitis. MiXCR was run by TCRdb on the 5' RACE reads, yielding one entry per CDR3 protein. The table lists approximately 220,000 distinct CDR3 sequences, 20% to 30% of them singletons, with under 8% in the top ten. Material: blood, either unsorted or a sorted T cell fraction (not recorded which). These receptors were taken from a male donor with ankylosing spondylitis or in good health (not recorded which). Each CDR3 is given with its conserved first and last residue. A D gene is named only where the DNA matches it firmly.

j_call v_call d_call cdr3_aa
TRBJ2-1 TRBV6-1 TRBD2 CASSGVAGAFNEQFF
TRBJ2-1 TRBV20-1 . CSGTTRASTLNEQFF
TRBJ1-5 TRBV6-1 TRBD1 CASTPRQGASQPQHF
TRBJ2-1 TRBV20-1 TRBD2 CSATGVQILAGPVNEQFF
TRBJ1-3 TRBV7-9 . CASSSRTGISGNTIYF
TRBJ2-1 TRBV7-6 TRBD1 CASSLAPGQGHGEQFF
TRBJ2-1 TRBV4-3 . CASSQAPGVEYNEQFF
TRBJ2-7 TRBV5-1 . CASWGRSPYEQYF
TRBJ2-2 TRBV7-3 TRBD2 CASSLLGLAGSGELFF
TRBJ2-1 TRBV29-1 . CSSWITSNEQFF
TRBJ2-3 TRBV7-2 TRBD2 CASSPIPLAGVLDTQYF
TRBJ2-7 TRBV20-1 . CSARDARSSYEQYF
TRBJ2-1 TRBV18 TRBD2 CASSPIVLAGSYNEQFF
TRBJ1-1 TRBV12-3/TRBV12-4 . CASSLQSLNTEAFF
TRBJ2-5 TRBV5-5 TRBD1 CASSQPMTGGQETQYF
TRBJ2-3 TRBV20-1 TRBD2 CSARVASGITDTQYF
TRBJ2-5 TRBV5-1 . CASSLGGQQETQYF